Below, 14 T cell receptor beta chains from the same sample are listed, as sequenced in a study of CD8 T cells in Susac syndrome. RNA was extracted with the RNeasy kit, and a quantity of roughly 0.5 to 1 ug was reverse transcribed using random hexamers. TCRdb re-called the immunoSEQ multiplex PCR reads with MiXCR, one entry per CDR3 protein. The sample has fewer than 350,000 distinct CDR3 sequences, around nine tenths seen once. The sequencing sample was made of CD8+ T cells from PBMCs. These receptors came from a human donor with multiple sclerosis.

This clonotype was observed once. This chain links TRBV28 with TRBJ2-2; 7 positions agree with TRBD1. Germline loops: CDR1 MDHEN, CDR2 SYDVKM. There are 19 residues in the CDR3. Trimming cost V 3 bases and J 1 base; bases outside gene matches: 14. Here the CDR3 reads CASSFPTPRDSMNTGELFF. The CDR3 DNA reads as TGTGCCAGCAGTTTCCCTACCCCCCGGGACAGCATGAACACCGGGGAGCTGTTTTTT.

This chain links TRBV20-1 with TRBJ1-1; a weak D match, TRBD1 (5 bases). Germline CDR1 is DFQATT and CDR2 is SNEGSKA (reference sequence). V gave up 3 bases and J gave up 4 bases, with 21 bases separating them. This CDR3 contains 16 residues. The CDR3 nucleotides are TGCAGTGCTAGCTCGATTTGGGAAGACAGACTCACTGAAGCTTTCTTT. Amino acid sequence: CSASSIWEDRLTEAFF.

The chain carries TRBV7-9 and TRBJ1-1; a weak D match, TRBD1 (5 bases). CDR1 and CDR2 from the germline V gene are SEHNR and FQNEAQ (reference sequence). V lost 3 bases and J lost 1, with 21 bases in between. The CDR3 is made up of 18 amino acids. This CDR3 is CASSFLGTSGGRNTEAFF. Here the CDR3 DNA reads TGTGCCAGCAGCTTTCTTGGGACCTCGGGGGGTCGGAACACTGAAGCTTTCTTT. Drawing the rest from reference TRBV7-9 and TRBJ1-1, the complete variable domain is DTGVSQNPRHKITKRGQNVTFRCDPISEHNRLYWYRQTLGQGPEFLTYFQNEAQLEKSRLLSDRFSAERPKGSFSTLEIQRTEQGDSAMYLCASSFLGTSGGRNTEAFFGQGTRLTVV.

V gene TRBV2 combines with J gene TRBJ2-4, with TRBD1 identical over 12 bases. V shed 1 base and J 7 bases; nucleotides not matched to a gene: 5. CDR3 length: 16 amino acids. Germline V lookup: CDR1 SNHLY, CDR2 FYNNEI. CDR3 DNA sequence: TGTGCCAGCAGTGAAGGGGACAGGGGGCTTGGGAACATTCAGTACTTC. Translated: CASSEGDRGLGNIQYF.

This chain links TRBV30 with TRBJ2-7; D might be TRBD2 (6 bases). Between the trimmed V and J ends, which lost 0 bases and 3 bases, there was a span of 6 bases. Germline V CDR1 and CDR2: GTSNPN, SVGIG (reference sequence). The CDR3 loop spans 12 amino acids. The CDR3 region is CAWSVGLYEQYF. CDR3 nucleotide sequence: TGTGCCTGGAGTGTGGGACTCTACGAGCAGTACTTC.

The chain is built from TRBV4-3 and TRBJ1-4; TRBD1 is a possible D gene (6 bases). In germline, CDR1 is LGHNA, CDR2 YSLEER. The CDR3 is 17 residues long. The V end lost 0 bases, the J end lost 8 bases, and 19 bases lay between the germline ends. CDR3 sequence (DNA): TGCGCCAGCAGCCAAGACATCGGGCAGGGGTATGAAGAAAAACTGTTTTTT. Protein: CASSQDIGQGYEEKLFF.

The chain links TRBV20-1 to TRBJ2-4, with 8 nucleotides matching TRBD2. The CDR3 sequence is 15 residues long. J gave up 0 bases and V 6 bases, and 7 bases lay outside the gene matches. CDR1 is DFQATT and CDR2 is SNEGSKA in the germline V gene (reference sequence). As DNA, the CDR3 is TGCAGTGCGCGGACGGGGGGGGTAGCCAAAAACATTCAGTACTTC. It is translated as CSARTGGVAKNIQYF.

The chain's CDR3 is CASSLKSPGGYEQYF. DNA for the CDR3: TGTGCCAGCAGTTTAAAGTCCCCGGGGGGCTACGAGCAGTACTTC. The gene calls are TRBV27 and TRBJ2-7; TRBD2 matches 7 bases. There are 15 residues in the CDR3. CDR1 and CDR2 (germline): MNHEY, SMNVEV (reference sequence). V lost 2 bases and J lost 3; bases outside the gene matches: 7.

The genes are TRBV9 and TRBJ2-3; weak D call: TRBD1 (6 bases). V lost 3 bases and J lost 2, with 10 bases in between. The germline V gene encodes CDR1 SGDLS and CDR2 YYNGEE. CDR3 length equals 14 residues. CDR3 sequence (DNA): TGTGCCAGCAGCGAGACAGGAACCACAGATACGCAGTATTTT. It is translated as CASSETGTTDTQYF.

The genes are TRBV15 and TRBJ2-1, with 9 bases identical to TRBD2. Germline V gives CDR1 LNHNV, CDR2 YYDKDF (reference sequence). After removal of 8 bases from V and 4 bases from J, the junction contained 3 bases not matched to a gene. The CDR3 is 13 amino acids. Here the CDR3 DNA reads TGTGCCACCGGCCTAGCGGGGTACAATGAGCAGTTCTTC. As protein: CATGLAGYNEQFF.

V is TRBV6-1 and J is TRBJ2-7; 7 bases agree with TRBD2. The CDR3 sequence is 15 residues long. Germline V gene sequence: CDR1 MNHNS, CDR2 SASEGT. V shed 1 base, J shed 1 base, and the junction held 4 bases outside the gene matches. The CDR3 DNA reads as TGTGCCAGCAGTGAAGGGGGGGGTGAGTCCTACGAGCAGTACTTC. Translation: CASSEGGGESYEQYF.

The chain joins TRBV12-3 or TRBV12-4 to TRBJ2-1, with D perhaps assigned TRBD1 or TRBD2 (6 bases each). Trimming pared 3 bases from V and 6 bases from J, leaving 18 bases between. The CDR3 totals 16 residues. DNA of the CDR3: TGTGCCAGCAGTTTCGCGAGGGGGGAAGGCCTCAATGAGCAGTTCTTC. This translates into CASSFARGEGLNEQFF.

This clonotype was seen a handful of times. The chain links TRBV6-1 to TRBJ2-5, with a tentative D call TRBD2 (5 bases). Per germline, CDR1 MNHNS and CDR2 SASEGT. V was trimmed by 10 bases and J by 2 bases, leaving 11 bases between them. This CDR3 region has 12 residues. The CDR3 sequence is CAIKGGQETQYF. The DNA for the CDR3 is TGTGCCATCAAGGGCGGGCAAGAGACCCAGTACTTC.

This clonotype was detected only once. This chain connects TRBV12-3 or TRBV12-4 to TRBJ2-5; D uncertain. V dropped 4 bases and J dropped 5 bases, with 17 bases sitting between them. The CDR3 has 15 residues. This CDR3 is CASSYPLAPLETQYF. The CDR3 coding sequence is TGTGCCAGCAGTTACCCCCTGGCCCCTCTGGAGACCCAGTACTTC.